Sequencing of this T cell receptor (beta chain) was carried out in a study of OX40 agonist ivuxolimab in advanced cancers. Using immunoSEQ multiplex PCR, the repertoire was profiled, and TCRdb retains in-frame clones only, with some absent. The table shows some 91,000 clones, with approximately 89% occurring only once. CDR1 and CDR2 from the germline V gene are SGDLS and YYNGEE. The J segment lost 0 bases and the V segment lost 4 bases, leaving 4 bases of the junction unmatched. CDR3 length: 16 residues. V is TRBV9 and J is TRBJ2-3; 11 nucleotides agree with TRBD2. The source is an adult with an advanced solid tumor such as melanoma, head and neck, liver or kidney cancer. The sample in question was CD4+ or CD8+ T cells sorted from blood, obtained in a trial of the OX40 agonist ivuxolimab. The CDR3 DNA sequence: TGTGCCAGCAGCCCGGGACTAGCGGTGAGCACAGATACGCAGTATTTT. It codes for CASSPGLAVSTDTQYF. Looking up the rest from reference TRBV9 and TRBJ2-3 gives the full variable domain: DSGVTQTPKHLITATGQRVTLRCSPRSGDLSVYWYQQSLDQGLQFLIQYYNGEERAKGNILERFSAQQFPDLHSELNLSSLELGDSALYFCASSPGLAVSTDTQYFGPGTRLTVL.